This T cell receptor (beta chain) derives from a study of CD8 T cells in ankylosing spondylitis. Whole-study results and caveats: With a CD8+ phenotype, disease-linked clones were relatively rare in peripheral blood. A motif in TCR beta, a set of under 10 highly homologous variants, appeared characteristic of ankylosing spondylitis blood. Significant enrichment of disease-linked clones was reported in matched ankylosing spondylitis synovial fluid. Prior literature has documented some motif variants in synovial fluid and blood from reactive arthritis.

The CDR3 runs to 14 residues. V gave up 6 bases and J gave up 7 bases; unmatched junction bases: 8. A remark on this clonotype: As yet, its antigen is unknown.

Quantitative 5'-RACE with molecular barcodes was used to make the TCR beta libraries. TCRdb fed the 5' RACE reads into MiXCR, producing one record per CDR3 protein. The profile shows approximately 440,000 distinct CDR3 sequences, approximately 17% of them singletons. Sequencing used blood, either unsorted or a sorted T cell fraction (not recorded which). The TCR originated in a male donor with ankylosing spondylitis. This chain connects TRBV12-3 or TRBV12-4 to TRBJ2-2, with 7 nucleotides matching TRBD2. Here the CDR3 DNA reads TGTGCCAGCAGCCCCAGCGGGGCGGGCGGGGAGCTGTTTTTT. This sequence encodes CASSPSGAGGELFF.